A single T cell receptor (beta chain) is shown here with its context. Its target is not known. A read error may be the cause here, since a much bigger clone is one base away. These data are taken from a study of tumor-infiltrating lymphocytes in primary liver carcinoma. General study findings and limits: Researchers found tumor-adjacent and tumor-blood pairs overlapped less than tumor region pairs. Tumors carried a top-250-clone fraction significantly exceeding that of blood (p = 0.039). Researchers report that only about 7-24% of top clones turned up in all five tumor regions.

For each extraction, RNA and DNA were obtained together from around 20-30 mg of unsorted bulk tissue. Sampling was performed at five separate regions of each tumor. From around 0.5 ug of total RNA, TCR beta-specific cDNA was reverse-transcribed using a constant-region primer. Generation of the TCR beta libraries relied on three nested multiplex PCR rounds using slightly modified ARM-PCR. TCRdb re-called the multiplex PCR reads with MiXCR, one entry per CDR3 protein. The sample consists of 70,000 to 95,000 distinct CDR3 sequences, roughly three quarters of them appearing once. The clonotype originates from a man between 40 and 49 years old with primary liver carcinoma and hepatitis B virus infection. Sequenced sample: liver tumor tissue from sampling region 4. This sample's subset: tumor region T4, right-lateral pole.

CDR3 nucleotides: TGTGCCTGCAGCTTAGACTCAGGCTCTGGCTACACCTTC. This translates into CACSLDSGSGYTF. V is TRBV7-9 and J is TRBJ1-2; D is ambiguous. Germline CDR1 and CDR2: SEHNR and FQNEAQ (reference sequence). The CDR3 spans 13 residues.